The 15 T cell receptor beta chains reported below all come from one sample, sequenced in a study of human T cells and chemical hapten exposure. The time point: pre-sensitization, week 0. Sample treatment: therapeutic diphenylcyclopropenone sensitization with weekly scalp DPC. TCRdb used MiXCR to reprocess the RACE reads, holding one entry per CDR3 protein. This table has 40,000 to 50,000 distinct CDR3 sequences, roughly 12% appearing once. The material sequenced was whole blood, taken in connection with sensitization to the hapten diphenylcyclopropenone (DPC). Receptor source: a woman younger than 45 with alopecia areata. Some clones in this sample may be carry-over from other donors' samples.

V gene TRBV6-2 or TRBV6-3 combines with J gene TRBJ2-7; D remains unclear. Germline-derived CDR1 and CDR2 are MNHEY and SVGEGT. Trimming left V 5 bases short and J 5 bases short, with 19 bases between. This CDR3 comprises 15 residues. CDR3 sequence (DNA): TGTGCCAGCAGTCTTCAGAATCATATAAGGGACGAGCAGTACTTC. Its translation: CASSLQNHIRDEQYF.

Concerning this clonotype: A single base separates this from a much larger clone, so it may be a read error. DNA of the CDR3: TGTGCCAGCAGCCTCGGACTAGCGGGGGGTAGGGATGAGCAGTACTTC. It codes for CASSLGLAGGRDEQYF. The V call is TRBV7-6, the J call TRBJ2-1; 14 nucleotides match TRBD2. The DNA end is a closer match to TRBJ2-7, so the J assignment may be wrong. Germline V gene lookup returns CDR1 SGHVS and CDR2 FNYEAQ. CDR3 length equals 16 residues.

The chain employs TRBV29-1 and TRBJ2-5; D not certain. The germline V and J ends were trimmed by 6 bases and 5 bases, with 19 bases remaining between them. CDR3 length equals 14 residues. CDR1 is SQVTM and CDR2 is ANQGSEA in the germline V gene. The CDR3 sequence is CSVILASLAETQYF. CDR3 bases: TGCAGCGTAATCTTGGCCTCGCTTGCCGAGACCCAGTACTTC.

This chain joins TRBV10-2 and TRBJ2-5, with 8 bases aligning to TRBD2. V lost 11 bases and J lost 5; bases outside the gene matches: 10. Looked up from germline, CDR1 is WSHSY and CDR2 is SAAADI. The CDR3 totals 13 residues. The CDR3 DNA sequence: TGCGCCGCGAGCGGGAGAGGGTGGGAGACCCAGTACTTC. Its translation is CAASGRGWETQYF.

This clonotype has a handful of counts. Sequence at one end of the junction differs from germline and may be a read error. The rearrangement uses TRBV14 and TRBJ1-6; weak D call: TRBD1 (5 bases). The CDR3 is made up of 12 amino acids. Germline V gene data show CDR1 as SGHDN and CDR2 as FVKESK. CDR3 coding DNA: TGTGTCAGCAGCCAAGCAGGGCGGGCCCTCCACTTT. Translating gives CVSSQAGRALHF.

This rearrangement joins TRBV28 to TRBJ2-5; D possibly corresponds to TRBD1 (6 bases). The length of the CDR3 is 12 residues. Between the trimmed V and J ends, which lost 0 bases and 13 bases, there was a span of 12 bases. Germline loops: CDR1 MDHEN, CDR2 SYDVKM. The CDR3 loop is CASSLWGADLYF. For the CDR3, the DNA is TGTGCCAGCAGTTTATGGGGGGCGGACTTGTACTTC.

This clonotype was counted ten times or more. The chain uses TRBV7-3 and TRBJ1-1; 7 positions match TRBD1. The CDR3 is 17 amino acids. The junction had 24 bases not matched to a gene; V was cut back by 10 bases and J by 7 bases. Germline V gene lookup returns CDR1 SGHTA and CDR2 FQGTGA. CDR3 sequence: CATIDRAWGLFKGEAFF. The CDR3 DNA reads as TGTGCCACCATTGACAGGGCTTGGGGGCTTTTTAAGGGTGAAGCTTTCTTT.

The genes are TRBV29-1 and TRBJ2-4; tentative D call: TRBD1 (6 bases). Per germline, CDR1 SQVTM and CDR2 ANQGSEA. V gave up 7 bases and J gave up 10 bases, with 11 bases separating them. This CDR3 spans 10 amino acids. The CDR3 DNA reads TGCAGCGCCTTAGACAGGATTCAGTACTTC. Its protein product is CSALDRIQYF.

This clonotype was found a few times. The gene calls are TRBV30 and TRBJ2-1; 13 nucleotides align to TRBD2. The J segment lost 9 bases and the V segment lost 2 bases, leaving 7 bases of the junction unmatched. The germline V gene encodes CDR1 GTSNPN and CDR2 SVGIG (reference sequence). The CDR3 sequence is 15 residues long. Written as DNA, the CDR3 is TGTGCCTGGAGTCCTCGACTAGCGGGAGGATTTGAGCAGTTCTTC. Translating it yields CAWSPRLAGGFEQFF.

This chain joins TRBV15 and TRBJ1-1; D is ambiguous. The ends were cut back, 0 bases at V and 1 base at J, with 9 bases in the middle. Germline V gives CDR1 LNHNV, CDR2 YYDKDF (reference sequence). The CDR3 is 15 residues long. The CDR3 DNA follows: TGTGCCACCAGCAGAGAAAGCTTAGGGAACACTGAAGCTTTCTTT. This translates into CATSRESLGNTEAFF.

This clonotype was seen only a few times. The rearrangement joins TRBV21-1 to TRBJ2-7. TRBV21-1 counts as a pseudogene. This CDR3 has 12 residues. The CDR3 protein is CASSKDPTEQYF. As DNA, the CDR3 is TGTGCCAGCAGCAAAGATCCGACCGAGCAGTACTTC.

This CDR3 is CASSDNPHGRGTSTDTQYF. The CDR3 nucleotides read TGTGCCAGCAGTGACAACCCCCACGGGCGGGGTACTAGCACAGATACGCAGTATTTT. This chain uses TRBV2 with TRBJ2-3, with D perhaps TRBD2 (6 bases). The germline V gene has CDR1 SNHLY and CDR2 FYNNEI. The CDR3 extends over 19 amino acids. V was clipped by 3 bases and J by 0 bases, with 22 bases between them.

This clonotype was recorded many times. The V and J genes are TRBV20-1 and TRBJ2-3; no firm D call. Trimming shortened V by 8 bases and J by 1 base, and 16 bases separated the two germline ends. This CDR3 spans 14 amino acids. Per germline, CDR1 DFQATT and CDR2 SNEGSKA (reference sequence). CDR3 sequence (DNA): TGCAGTCCATTTCCCAGCGAGGGCACAGATACGCAGTATTTT. Its translation: CSPFPSEGTDTQYF.

In this sample, this clonotype turned up many times. The V call is TRBV9, the J call TRBJ2-7, with D possibly being TRBD1 or TRBD2 (6 bases each). The V gene's germline CDR1 is SGDLS and CDR2 YYNGEE. The V and J ends lost 1 base and 0 bases respectively, with 11 bases between them. The length of the CDR3 is 15 residues. The CDR3 nucleotides read TGTGCCAGCAGCGTATTTCCGGGGGCCTCCTACGAGCAGTACTTC. Amino acid sequence: CASSVFPGASYEQYF.

V and J are TRBV18 and TRBJ1-1; possible D gene TRBD1, 6 bases. CDR3 length equals 14 residues. V lost 0 bases to trimming and J lost 6 bases, with 11 bases between them. Germline assignment: CDR1 KGHSH and CDR2 LQKENI. The CDR3 is CASSPPGGGAEAFF. DNA for the CDR3: TGTGCCAGCTCACCACCCGGGGGCGGGGCTGAAGCTTTCTTT.